This is a list of T cell receptor beta chains from one sample in a study of blood T cell repertoires in COVID-19. The repertoire was sequenced with immunoSEQ multiplex PCR; TCRdb's copy has only in-frame clones and lacks some. The data contain about 140,000 clones, around 86% of them singletons. Sequenced material: peripheral blood. The receptors were sampled from a human donor in a cohort sampled during active COVID-19. The CDR3 runs from the conserved cysteine through the conserved F or W. Fields, in order: CDR3 protein, CDR3 DNA, clone size, J gene, D gene, V gene. A D gene is named only where the DNA matches it firmly. Clone size appears in some rows only: once, few, many, or a class for an expanded clone.

CASTTWDTRQETQYF | TGTGCCAGCACGACCTGGGACACGAGACAAGAGACCCAGTACTTC | NA | TRBJ2-5 | NA | TRBV6-5
CASSLTREANQPQHF | TGTGCCAGCAGCCTGACCAGAGAGGCAAATCAGCCCCAGCATTTT | few | TRBJ1-5 | NA | TRBV6-2/TRBV6-3
CASAELAAYYNEQFF | TGTGCCAGCGCCGAACTAGCGGCCTACTACAATGAGCAGTTCTTC | NA | TRBJ2-1 | TRBD2 | TRBV7-2
CASSPHGGDSNEQFF | TGTGCCAGCAGCCCCCATGGGGGGGACTCAAATGAGCAGTTCTTC | NA | TRBJ2-1 | TRBD2 | TRBV9
CASSLSSGGSYNEQFF | TGTGCCAGCAGCTTGAGTAGCGGAGGCTCCTACAATGAGCAGTTCTTC | NA | TRBJ2-1 | NA | TRBV7-3
CASKAAQGKNIQYF | TGTGCCAGCAAGGCGGCCCAGGGCAAAAACATTCAGTACTTC | NA | TRBJ2-4 | NA | TRBV6-5
CASSQNPSGSSDTQYF | TGCGCCAGCAGCCAAAATCCTAGCGGGAGTTCAGATACGCAGTATTTT | few | TRBJ2-3 | TRBD2 | TRBV4-3
CASSYPGATGVYEQYF | TGTGCCAGCAGTTACCCCGGAGCGACGGGAGTATACGAGCAGTACTTC | once | TRBJ2-7 | NA | TRBV6-2/TRBV6-3
CASSQVGQGAEAFF | TGTGCCAGCAGCCAAGTAGGACAGGGCGCTGAAGCTTTCTTT | NA | TRBJ1-1 | TRBD1 | TRBV3-1/TRBV3-2
CASGGGSSYNEQFF | TGTGCCAGCGGGGGCGGGAGCTCCTACAATGAGCAGTTCTTC | NA | TRBJ2-1 | NA | TRBV28
CASSQELIAVAYEQYF | TGCGCCAGCAGCCAAGAACTAATAGCGGTGGCCTACGAGCAGTACTTC | NA | TRBJ2-7 | NA | TRBV4-3
CASSLPGLASSYEQYF | TGTGCCAGCAGTCTTCCGGGACTAGCGAGCTCCTACGAGCAGTACTTC | once | TRBJ2-7 | TRBD2 | TRBV7-2
CASNGLAGVEETQYF | TGTGCCAGCAATGGACTAGCGGGAGTAGAGGAGACCCAGTACTTC | NA | TRBJ2-5 | TRBD2 | TRBV2
CASRYAYEQYF | TGTGCCAGCAGGTATGCCTACGAGCAGTACTTC | NA | TRBJ2-7 | NA | TRBV28
CASSIWGTVEETQYF | TGTGCCAGTAGCATATGGGGGACTGTTGAAGAGACCCAGTACTTC | NA | TRBJ2-5 | NA | TRBV19
CASSPDSSNYGYTF | TGTGCCAGCAGCCCGGACAGTTCGAACTATGGCTACACCTTC | few | TRBJ1-2 | NA | TRBV7-2
CASSGDTYQPQHF | TGTGCCAGCAGTGGGGACACGTATCAGCCCCAGCATTTT | NA | TRBJ1-5 | NA | TRBV2
CASSRTGNDYGYTF | TGCGCCAGCAGCCGGACAGGGAATGACTATGGCTACACCTTC | NA | TRBJ1-2 | TRBD1 | TRBV4-1
CASSSTGSYGYTF | TGTGCCAGCAGTTCGACAGGGAGCTATGGCTACACCTTC | once | TRBJ1-2 | TRBD1 | TRBV28
CASSLTVSAGSGTEAFF | TGCGCCAGCAGCTTGACGGTTAGCGCGGGCTCGGGCACTGAAGCTTTCTTT | NA | TRBJ1-1 | NA | TRBV5-1
CASSLPLMGGITEAFF | TGTGCCAGCAGTTTACCCCTTATGGGCGGGATCACTGAAGCTTTCTTT | NA | TRBJ1-1 | NA | TRBV28
CASSGPGGTRSYEQYF | TGTGCCAGCAGTGGGCCGGGGGGCACTCGGTCCTACGAGCAGTACTTC | once | TRBJ2-7 | NA | TRBV25-1
CASSLSRQGSNYGYTF | TGTGCCAGCAGTTTATCCAGACAGGGATCAAACTATGGCTACACCTTC | NA | TRBJ1-2 | TRBD1 | TRBV27
CASSQTGQGGYNSPLHF | TGTGCCAGCAGCCAAACGGGACAGGGTGGTTATAATTCACCCCTCCACTTT | NA | TRBJ1-6 | TRBD1 | TRBV9
CASSEYSAQGNF | TGTGCCAGCAGTGAATATAGTGCACAGGGGAATTTT | NA | TRBJ1-3 | TRBD1 | TRBV2
CASSQGGLAAYNEQFF | TGTGCCAGCAGCCAAGGGGGACTAGCGGCCTACAATGAGCAGTTCTTC | many | TRBJ2-1 | TRBD2 | TRBV4-2
CSAVQGAEQYF | TGCAGTGCCGTCCAGGGGGCCGAGCAGTACTTC | NA | TRBJ2-7 | TRBD1 | TRBV20-1
CATSDRQGTNTGELFF | TGTGCCACCAGTGACAGACAGGGAACGAACACCGGGGAGCTGTTTTTT | NA | TRBJ2-2 | TRBD1 | TRBV24-1
CASSYFRRETYEQYF | TGTGCCAGCAGTTACTTTCGGCGGGAGACCTACGAGCAGTACTTC | NA | TRBJ2-7 | TRBD2 | TRBV6-2/TRBV6-3
CASRELSYEQYF | TGTGCCAGCCGGGAGCTCTCCTACGAGCAGTACTTC | NA | TRBJ2-7 | NA | TRBV2
CASSRGLFKETQYF | TGCGCCAGCAGCAGGGGACTATTTAAAGAGACCCAGTACTTC | NA | TRBJ2-5 | TRBD2 | TRBV4-3
CASSSDSAQETQYF | TGTGCCAGCAGTTCAGACAGCGCCCAAGAGACCCAGTACTTC | NA | TRBJ2-5 | NA | TRBV6-6
CASSGGAGVANEQFF | TGTGCCAGCAGCGGCGGAGCGGGAGTGGCAAATGAGCAGTTCTTC | NA | TRBJ2-1 | TRBD2 | TRBV9
CASSQDLMVAGGVRFF | TGCGCCAGCAGCCAAGATCTTATGGTAGCGGGAGGAGTGAGGTTCTTC | NA | TRBJ2-1 | TRBD2 | TRBV4-3
CASSIQERYTEAFF | TGTGCCAGCAGCATACAGGAGCGTTACACTGAAGCTTTCTTT | NA | TRBJ1-1 | NA | TRBV6-2/TRBV6-3
CASSHTGRDGYTF | TGTGCCAGCAGCCATACAGGGAGGGATGGCTACACCTTC | NA | TRBJ1-2 | NA | TRBV3-1/TRBV3-2
CASSSTGTVNTDTQYF | TGTGCCAGCAGCTCCACCGGGACAGTCAACACAGATACGCAGTATTTT | NA | TRBJ2-3 | TRBD1 | TRBV7-2
CASSLAEVSEAFF | TGTGCCAGCAGCTTAGCGGAGGTATCTGAAGCTTTCTTT | NA | TRBJ1-1 | NA | TRBV7-9
CASSLYRGTDTQYF | TGTGCCAGCAGTTTATACAGGGGGACGGATACGCAGTATTTT | NA | TRBJ2-3 | TRBD1 | TRBV27
CATSRVLTGFEQYF | TGTGCCACCAGCAGAGTCCTGACAGGGTTCGAGCAGTACTTC | NA | TRBJ2-7 | TRBD1 | TRBV15
CASSVGTSGTYEQYF | TGTGCCAGCAGCGTAGGGACTAGCGGAACCTACGAGCAGTACTTC | NA | TRBJ2-7 | TRBD2 | TRBV9
CASSSRGQTYNEQFF | TGTGCCAGCAGCTCCAGGGGACAGACCTACAATGAGCAGTTCTTC | NA | TRBJ2-1 | TRBD1 | TRBV7-2
CSVDWGQDEQFF | TGCAGCGTTGACTGGGGGCAGGATGAGCAGTTCTTC | NA | TRBJ2-1 | NA | TRBV29-1
CASSPTSGGYTF | TGTGCCAGCAGCCCTACCTCAGGGGGCTACACCTTC | NA | TRBJ1-2 | NA | TRBV4-2
CASSLELTGLYEQFF | TGTGCCAGCAGTTTAGAGTTAACAGGGCTCTATGAGCAGTTCTTC | NA | TRBJ2-1 | NA | TRBV28
CASSQVHGTYEQYF | TGTGCCAGCAGCCAAGTTCACGGTACCTACGAGCAGTACTTC | NA | TRBJ2-7 | NA | TRBV3-1/TRBV3-2
CSASSGRADTQYF | TGCAGCGCTTCCAGCGGGAGGGCCGATACGCAGTATTTT | NA | TRBJ2-3 | TRBD2 | TRBV29-1
CASSLFSDAGRSYEQYF | TGTGCCAGCAGTTTATTTAGCGATGCGGGAAGGTCTTACGAGCAGTACTTC | NA | TRBJ2-7 | NA | TRBV28
CASSLTSGSYNEQFF | TGTGCCAGCAGTTTGACTAGCGGGAGCTACAATGAGCAGTTCTTC | NA | TRBJ2-1 | TRBD2 | TRBV5-5
CASRGQGVKLTSGANVLTF | TGTGCCAGCAGGGGACAGGGGGTAAAGTTGACCTCTGGGGCCAACGTCCTGACTTTC | NA | TRBJ2-6 | TRBD1 | TRBV27
CASSTGFRETQYF | TGTGCCAGCAGTACAGGTTTCCGGGAGACCCAGTACTTC | NA | TRBJ2-5 | NA | TRBV6-5
CASSLKPSNAVAGHEQYF | TGTGCCAGCAGCTTAAAACCATCCAATGCGGTAGCGGGCCACGAGCAGTACTTC | few | TRBJ2-7 | TRBD2 | TRBV7-2
CASSVGTALLNEKLFF | TGTGCCAGCAGCGTGGGGACAGCCCTCCTTAATGAAAAACTGTTTTTT | few | TRBJ1-4 | TRBD1 | TRBV9
CASRNPPGYSNQPQHF | TGTGCCAGCAGGAACCCGCCCGGGTATAGCAATCAGCCCCAGCATTTT | NA | TRBJ1-5 | NA | TRBV28
CASSKETGEETSNQPQHF | TGTGCCAGCAGCAAAGAGACAGGGGAAGAGACCAGCAATCAGCCCCAGCATTTT | NA | TRBJ1-5 | NA | TRBV21-1
CASGYSGFYEQYF | TGTGCCAGCGGGTATAGCGGCTTCTACGAGCAGTACTTC | NA | TRBJ2-7 | NA | TRBV6-5
CASSQEGRLGSGANVLTF | TGTGCCAGTAGTCAGGAAGGTCGTCTGGGCTCTGGGGCCAACGTCCTGACTTTC | NA | TRBJ2-6 | NA | TRBV19